One and the same sample provided the 4 T cell receptor beta chains below, sequenced in a study of blood T cell repertoires in COVID-19. Assay: immunoSEQ multiplex PCR; the TCRdb copy retains only in-frame clones and omits some. This sample carries 110,000 to 150,000 clones, around 82% of them seen once, and the ten largest clones take less than 5.5%. Source material: peripheral blood. The receptors shown here come from a woman aged 45-65 years with acute or convalescent COVID-19.

The V gene is TRBV19, the J gene TRBJ1-1; 8 positions agree with TRBD1. This CDR3 has 12 amino acids. Looked up from germline, CDR1 is LNHDA and CDR2 is SQIVND (reference sequence). V lost 10 bases to trimming and J lost 3 bases; unmatched junction nucleotides: 4. The CDR3 bases are TGTGCCATTAAGGACAGGGACACTGAAGCTTTCTTT. This sequence encodes CAIKDRDTEAFF.

This chain links TRBV7-9 with TRBJ1-1; 8 bases match TRBD1. Trimming cost V 5 bases and J 5 bases; bases outside gene matches: 4. The length of the CDR3 is 13 residues. Germline-derived CDR1 and CDR2 are SEHNR and FQNEAQ (reference sequence). The CDR3, as DNA: TGTGCCAGCAGCCCGGACAGGGTTACTGAAGCTTTCTTT. Translation gives CASSPDRVTEAFF.

J is TRBJ1-6 and V is TRBV6-5, with D unclear. Between the trimmed V and J ends, which lost 2 bases and 7 bases, there was a span of 9 bases. CDR1 is MNHEY and CDR2 is SVGAGI in the germline V gene. The CDR3 consists of 14 residues. The CDR3 nucleotides are TGTGCCAGCAGTTACGAGTCGAAAAATTCACCCCTCCACTTT. It is translated as CASSYESKNSPLHF.

A remark on this clone: Other DNA sequences within the sample encode an identical CDR3. For the CDR3, the DNA is TGTGCCAGCAGTTACTCGACGGGAAAGAACACCGGGGAGCTGTTTTTT. Amino acid sequence: CASSYSTGKNTGELFF. The chain employs TRBV6-6 and TRBJ2-2, with TRBD2 as a possible D gene (5 bases). Germline CDR1 reads MNHNY; CDR2 reads SVGAGI (reference sequence). This CDR3 is 16 amino acids long. Trimming pared 0 bases from V and 1 base from J, leaving 9 bases between.